Given below is one T cell receptor beta chain in context. What it binds is not known. With V trimmed by 5 bases and J by 9 bases, 15 bases remained unmatched. The CDR3 runs 16 residues. Germline V gene data show CDR1 as SGHNT and CDR2 as YENEEA. The naive CD8 subset, CD45RO-negative cells positively selected for CCR7, excluded terminally differentiated effector memory CD45RA+ cells. These data come from a study of shared clonotypes between healthy human individuals. Whole-study findings and limits: Roughly 4.6% of naive CD4 clonotypes were common to a few donors.

Sequencing used immunoSEQ multiplex PCR; TCRdb keeps in-frame clones, though not all of them. The sample includes roughly 850,000 clones, 90% to 98% of them seen just once. The origin of this receptor is a man aged 30 to 45 in good health. Material: naive CD8+ T cells sorted from blood. This chain connects TRBV11-3 to TRBJ2-1; 8 bases fit TRBD2. This CDR3 is CASSVRASGPQGEQFF. The DNA of the CDR3 is TGTGCCAGCAGCGTACGAGCTAGCGGGCCACAGGGTGAGCAGTTCTTC.